This T cell receptor beta chain emerged from a study of T cells after yellow fever vaccination. Study conclusions and caveats: Secondary responses were weaker yet peaked faster, day 5 versus 15. Most clones from primary vaccination resurfaced after the booster (approximately 95% CD4, around 90% CD8).

This clonotype was seen more than once but under ten times. Its specificity is not known. Trimming took 5 bases from V and 6 from J, leaving 11 bases between them. CDR1 and CDR2 (germline): DFQATT, SNEGSKA (reference sequence). This CDR3 has 13 amino acids. It was through 5'RACE template switching that TCR cDNA was made, with a universal primer site and UMIs added. Each CDR3 protein gets one entry after TCRdb re-called the 5' RACE reads with MiXCR. The table shows hundreds of thousands of distinct CDR3 sequences, with 9% to 15% occurring only once. The chain employs TRBV20-1 and TRBJ1-6, with a weak D call TRBD1 (5 bases). This clonotype was obtained from a man younger than 45 who received the YFV17D yellow fever vaccine. The sequencing here drew on PBMCs, taken on the day of the yellow fever booster vaccination. The CDR3 is CSAFGAVNSPLHF. In DNA, the CDR3 is TGCAGTGCTTTTGGGGCGGTTAATTCACCCCTCCACTTT.